The sequence of this T cell receptor (beta chain) was determined in a study of radiotherapy plus CTLA-4 blockade in lung cancer (dated by TCRdb to between 2017 and 2018). At the level of the whole study: Objective responses were observed in 15% to 20% of enrolled patients, and disease control was achieved in about 32%.

The study evaluated CTLA-4 blockade (ipilimumab) given together with focal radiation therapy in patients who had chemo-refractory metastatic non-small-cell lung cancer. The protocol used for the library was the immunoSEQ multiplex PCR assay. Drawn from immuneACCESS, this table holds only the in-frame rearrangements with V and J called that TCRdb kept. Clones are partly lost; checked studies trace under half to an unresolved V gene and leave the rest unexplained. Here the sample has approximately 99,000 clones; about 86% occur a single time. About 5.3% of the sample belongs to the ten largest clones. V is reduced by 4 bases and J by 2 bases, leaving a spacing of 17 bases between them. Taken from cysteine to phenylalanine, the CDR3 has 17 residues. The read is trimmed to its CDR3 DNA, 51 bases read in frame from base 1. The germline V gene supplies CDR1 SNHLY and CDR2 FYNNEI. On the study overall, not on this receptor specifically: After treatment with radiotherapy and ipilimumab, TCR clones that originated in tumors expanded in peripheral blood. The strongest predictors of response were reported to be early dynamic shifts in blood T cell clones along with a rise in serum interferon-beta following radiation.

On this clone: Its antigen target is currently unknown. No per-base quality is available; no much larger clone lies one base away. The same CDR3 is also encoded by other DNA sequences in this sample.

The TCR sequence derives from a human donor with non-small cell lung cancer that progressed on radiotherapy plus ipilimumab. The sample in question was peripheral blood, obtained from a patient treated with radiotherapy plus ipilimumab. The receptor chain draws on TRBV2 and TRBJ2-2; the D gene is perhaps TRBD2, from 5 matching bases. The CDR3 sequence is CASSVSDYRKNTGELFF. DNA sequence: TGTGCCAGCAGTGTTTCAGACTACAGAAAAAACACCGGGGAGCTGTTTTTT.